This T cell receptor beta chain is from a study of spatial heterogeneity in lung cancer. As for the study in general: Alpha-chain sequences were consistently detected in smaller numbers than beta-chain sequences.

CDR3 size: 15 residues. The V gene's germline CDR1 is LNHDA and CDR2 SQIVND (reference sequence). The V gene end was trimmed by 5 bases and the J gene end by 2 bases; junction bases not matched to a gene: 6. Regarding the study as a whole: Circulating ubiquitous expanded tumor TCRs were observed more frequently at resection than at follow-up.

TCRdb ran MiXCR on the 5' RACE reads and lists one entry per CDR3 protein. The sample includes 200 to 300 distinct CDR3 sequences, 45% to 50% of them seen just once. In the case of this clonotype: Antigen unknown. Little can be read into the size of this beta chain, an off-target read in a library designed for alpha chains.

Time point specified: sample taken at primary tumor resection. Unsorted whole RNA from tumor, nontumor lung or frozen PBMC underwent sequencing. Donors were roughly 70 untreated early-stage non-small cell lung cancer patients. The rearrangement links TRBV19 to TRBJ2-7; TRBD2 aligns across 10 bases. The material sequenced was PBMCs, taken at surgery. This clonotype was obtained from a male donor with early-stage non-small cell lung cancer. The CDR3 region is CASSALAGAAYEQYF. In DNA, the CDR3 is TGTGCCAGTAGTGCTCTAGCGGGGGCCGCCTACGAGCAGTACTTC.